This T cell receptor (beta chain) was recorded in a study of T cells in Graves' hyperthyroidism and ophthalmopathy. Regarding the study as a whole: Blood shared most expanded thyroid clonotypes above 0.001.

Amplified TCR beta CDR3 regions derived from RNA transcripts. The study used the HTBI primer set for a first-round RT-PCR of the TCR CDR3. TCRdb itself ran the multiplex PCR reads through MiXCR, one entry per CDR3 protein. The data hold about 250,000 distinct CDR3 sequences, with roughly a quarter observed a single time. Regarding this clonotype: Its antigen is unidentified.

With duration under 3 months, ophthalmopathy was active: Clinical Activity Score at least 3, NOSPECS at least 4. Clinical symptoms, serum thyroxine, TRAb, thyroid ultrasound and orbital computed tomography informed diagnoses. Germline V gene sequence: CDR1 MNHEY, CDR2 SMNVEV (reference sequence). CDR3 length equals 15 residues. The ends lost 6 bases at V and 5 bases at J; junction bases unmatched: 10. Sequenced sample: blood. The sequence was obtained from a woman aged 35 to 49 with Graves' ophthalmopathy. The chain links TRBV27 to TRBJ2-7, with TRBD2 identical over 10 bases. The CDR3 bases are TGTGCCAGCAGGGGTGGGCTAGCGGGAGTCAACGAGCAGTACTTC. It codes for CASRGGLAGVNEQYF.